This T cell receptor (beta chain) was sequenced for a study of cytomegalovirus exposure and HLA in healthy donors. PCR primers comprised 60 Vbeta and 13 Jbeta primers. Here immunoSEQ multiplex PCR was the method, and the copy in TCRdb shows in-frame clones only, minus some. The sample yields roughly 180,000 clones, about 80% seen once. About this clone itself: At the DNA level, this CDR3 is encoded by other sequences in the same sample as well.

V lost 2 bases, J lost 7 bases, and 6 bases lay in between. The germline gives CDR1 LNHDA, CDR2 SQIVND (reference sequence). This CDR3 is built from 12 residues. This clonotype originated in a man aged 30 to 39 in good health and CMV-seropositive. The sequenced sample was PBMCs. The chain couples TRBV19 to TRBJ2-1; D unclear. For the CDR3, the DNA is TGTGCCAGTAGTATACTTCGGAATGAGCAGTTCTTC. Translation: CASSILRNEQFF.